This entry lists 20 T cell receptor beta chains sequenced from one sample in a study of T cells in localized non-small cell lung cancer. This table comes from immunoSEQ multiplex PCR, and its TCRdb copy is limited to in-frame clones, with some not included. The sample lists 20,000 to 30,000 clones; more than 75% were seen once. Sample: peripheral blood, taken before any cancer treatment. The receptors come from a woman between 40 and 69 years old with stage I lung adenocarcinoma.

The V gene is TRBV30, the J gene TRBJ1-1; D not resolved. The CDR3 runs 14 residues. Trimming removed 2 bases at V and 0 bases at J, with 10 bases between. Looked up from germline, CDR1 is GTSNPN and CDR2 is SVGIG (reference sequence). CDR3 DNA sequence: TGTGCCTGGAGTCCGGGGATGGTGAACACTGAAGCTTTCTTT. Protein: CAWSPGMVNTEAFF.

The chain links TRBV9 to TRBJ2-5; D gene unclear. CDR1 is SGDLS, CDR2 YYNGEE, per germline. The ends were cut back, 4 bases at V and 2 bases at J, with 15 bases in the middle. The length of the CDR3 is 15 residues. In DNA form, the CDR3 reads TGTGCCAGCAGCCGGACGGTTCTTACTCAAGAGACCCAGTACTTC. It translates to CASSRTVLTQETQYF.

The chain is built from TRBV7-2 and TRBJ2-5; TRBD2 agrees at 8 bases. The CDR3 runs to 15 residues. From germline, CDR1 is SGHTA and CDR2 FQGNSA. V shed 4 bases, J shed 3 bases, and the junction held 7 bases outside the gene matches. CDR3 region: CASSWRAGEEETQYF. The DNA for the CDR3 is TGTGCCAGCAGCTGGCGAGCGGGGGAGGAAGAGACCCAGTACTTC.

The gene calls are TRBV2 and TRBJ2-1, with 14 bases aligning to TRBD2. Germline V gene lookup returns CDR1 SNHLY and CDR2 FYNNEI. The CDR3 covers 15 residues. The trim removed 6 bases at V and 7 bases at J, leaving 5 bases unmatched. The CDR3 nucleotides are TGTGCCAGCAGGACTAGCGGGGGGGCGACGAATGAGCAGTTCTTC. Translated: CASRTSGGATNEQFF.

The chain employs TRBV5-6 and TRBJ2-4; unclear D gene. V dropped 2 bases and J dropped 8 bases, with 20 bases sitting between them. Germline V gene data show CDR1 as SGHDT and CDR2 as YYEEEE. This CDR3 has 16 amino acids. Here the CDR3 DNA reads TGTGCCAGCAGCTTAAGGGATCCGAGTTACTCTTACATTCAGTACTTC. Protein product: CASSLRDPSYSYIQYF. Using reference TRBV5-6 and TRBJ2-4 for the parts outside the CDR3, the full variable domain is DAGVTQSPTHLIKTRGQQVTLRCSPKSGHDTVSWYQQALGQGPQFIFQYYEEEERQRGNFPDRFSGHQFPNYSSELNVNALLLGDSALYLCASSLRDPSYSYIQYFGAGTRLSVL.

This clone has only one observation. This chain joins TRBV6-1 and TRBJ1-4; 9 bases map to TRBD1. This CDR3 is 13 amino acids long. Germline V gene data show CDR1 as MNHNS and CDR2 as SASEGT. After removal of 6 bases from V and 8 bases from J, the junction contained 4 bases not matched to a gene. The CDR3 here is CASRGTGYEKLFF. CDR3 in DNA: TGTGCCAGCAGGGGGACAGGGTACGAAAAACTGTTTTTT.

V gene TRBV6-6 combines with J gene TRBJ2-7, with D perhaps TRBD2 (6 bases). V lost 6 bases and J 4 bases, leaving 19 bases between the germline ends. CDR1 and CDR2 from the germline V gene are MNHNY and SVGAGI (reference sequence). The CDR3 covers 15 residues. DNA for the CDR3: TGTGCCAGCAGCGTTCCACGGGGGAGGACGTACGAGCAGTACTTC. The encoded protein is CASSVPRGRTYEQYF.

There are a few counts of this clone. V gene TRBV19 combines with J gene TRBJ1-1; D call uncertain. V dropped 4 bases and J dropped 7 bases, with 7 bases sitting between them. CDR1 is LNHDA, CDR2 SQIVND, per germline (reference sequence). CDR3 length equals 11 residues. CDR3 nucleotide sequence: TGTGCCAGTAGTAATTACGGTGAAGCTTTCTTT. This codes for CASSNYGEAFF.

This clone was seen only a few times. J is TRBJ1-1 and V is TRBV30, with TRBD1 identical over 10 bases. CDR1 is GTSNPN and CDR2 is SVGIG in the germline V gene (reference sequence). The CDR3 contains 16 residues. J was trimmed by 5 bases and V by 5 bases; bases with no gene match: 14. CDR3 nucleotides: TGTGCCTGGCGGACAGGGGGTGGAATCATTGGGACTGAAGCTTTCTTT. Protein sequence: CAWRTGGGIIGTEAFF.

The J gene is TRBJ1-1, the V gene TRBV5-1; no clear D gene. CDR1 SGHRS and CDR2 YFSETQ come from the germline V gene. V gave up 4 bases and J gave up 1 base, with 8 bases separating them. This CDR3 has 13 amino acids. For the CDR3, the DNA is TGCGCCAGCAGCCTAGATCCGAACACTGAAGCTTTCTTT. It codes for CASSLDPNTEAFF.

This chain's CDR3 is CASSSSGGGYGYTF. The CDR3 nucleotides are TGTGCCAGCAGCTCTTCGGGAGGCGGATATGGCTACACCTTC. The chain uses TRBV7-2 and TRBJ1-2; D remains unclear. This CDR3 is 14 amino acids long. V was shortened by 4 bases and J by 5 bases, with 14 bases between the two germline ends. CDR1 and CDR2 (germline): SGHTA, FQGNSA.

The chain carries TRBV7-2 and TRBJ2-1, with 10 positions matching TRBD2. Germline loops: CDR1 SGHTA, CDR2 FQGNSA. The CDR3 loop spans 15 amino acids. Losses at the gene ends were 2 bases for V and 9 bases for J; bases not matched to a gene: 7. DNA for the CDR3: TGTGCCAGCAGCTTAAAGCGGGGGGGCAGTGTTGAGCAGTTCTTC. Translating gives CASSLKRGGSVEQFF.

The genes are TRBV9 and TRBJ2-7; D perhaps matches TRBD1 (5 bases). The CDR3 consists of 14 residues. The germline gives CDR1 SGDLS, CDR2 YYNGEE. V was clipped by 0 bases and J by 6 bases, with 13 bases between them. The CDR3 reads CASSVDSGLGEQYF. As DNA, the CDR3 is TGTGCCAGCAGCGTAGATTCAGGGTTGGGCGAGCAGTACTTC.

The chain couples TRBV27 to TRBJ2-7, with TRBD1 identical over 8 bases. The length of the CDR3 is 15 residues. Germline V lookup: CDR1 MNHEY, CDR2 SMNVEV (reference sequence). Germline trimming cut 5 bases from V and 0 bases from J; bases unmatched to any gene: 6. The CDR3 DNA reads TGTGCCAGCAGTCCGGACAGGGTCTTCTCCTACGAGCAGTACTTC. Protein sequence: CASSPDRVFSYEQYF.

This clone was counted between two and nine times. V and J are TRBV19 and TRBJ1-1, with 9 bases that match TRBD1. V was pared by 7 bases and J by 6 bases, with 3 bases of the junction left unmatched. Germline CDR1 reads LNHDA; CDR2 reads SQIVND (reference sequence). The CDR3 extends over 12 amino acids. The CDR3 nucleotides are TGTGCCAGTACACAGGGGGCCCCTGAAGCTTTCTTT. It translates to CASTQGAPEAFF. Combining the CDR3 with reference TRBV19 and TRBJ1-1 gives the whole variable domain DGGITQSPKYLFRKEGQNVTLSCEQNLNHDAMYWYRQDPGQGLRLIYYSQIVNDFQKGDIAEGYSVSREKKESFPLTVTSAQKNPTAFYLCASTQGAPEAFFGQGTRLTVV.

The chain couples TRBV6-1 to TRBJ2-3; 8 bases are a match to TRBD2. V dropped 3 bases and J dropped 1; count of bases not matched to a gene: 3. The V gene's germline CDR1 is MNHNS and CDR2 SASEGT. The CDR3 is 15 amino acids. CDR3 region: CASSDYGGGTDTQYF. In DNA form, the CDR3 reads TGTGCCAGCAGTGATTACGGGGGGGGCACAGATACGCAGTATTTT.

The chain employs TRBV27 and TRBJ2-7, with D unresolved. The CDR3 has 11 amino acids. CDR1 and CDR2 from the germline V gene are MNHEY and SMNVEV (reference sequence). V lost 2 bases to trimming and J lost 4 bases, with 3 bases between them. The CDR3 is CASSLGYEQYF. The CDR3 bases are TGTGCCAGCAGTTTAGGGTACGAGCAGTACTTC.

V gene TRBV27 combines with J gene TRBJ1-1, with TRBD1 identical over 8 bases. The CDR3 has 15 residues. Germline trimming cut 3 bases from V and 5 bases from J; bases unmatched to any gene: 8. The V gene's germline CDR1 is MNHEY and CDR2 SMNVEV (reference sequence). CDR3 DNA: TGTGCCAGCAGTTTCATACAGGGGGGAAGAACTGAAGCTTTCTTT. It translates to CASSFIQGGRTEAFF.

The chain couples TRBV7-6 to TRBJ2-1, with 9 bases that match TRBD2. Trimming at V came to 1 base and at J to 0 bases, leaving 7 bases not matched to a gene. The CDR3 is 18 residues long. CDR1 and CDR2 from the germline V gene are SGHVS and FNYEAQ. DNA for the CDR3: TGTGCCAGCAGCTTAGTGAGGCGGGGGGGGCGCTCCTACAATGAGCAGTTCTTC. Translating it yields CASSLVRRGGRSYNEQFF.

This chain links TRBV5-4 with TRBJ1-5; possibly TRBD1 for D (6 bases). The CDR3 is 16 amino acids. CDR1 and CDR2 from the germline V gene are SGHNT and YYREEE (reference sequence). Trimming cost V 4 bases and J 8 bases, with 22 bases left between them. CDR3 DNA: TGTGCCAGCAGCCATGATCCCAAAGGGACACCCGAGCCCCAGCATTTT. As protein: CASSHDPKGTPEPQHF.